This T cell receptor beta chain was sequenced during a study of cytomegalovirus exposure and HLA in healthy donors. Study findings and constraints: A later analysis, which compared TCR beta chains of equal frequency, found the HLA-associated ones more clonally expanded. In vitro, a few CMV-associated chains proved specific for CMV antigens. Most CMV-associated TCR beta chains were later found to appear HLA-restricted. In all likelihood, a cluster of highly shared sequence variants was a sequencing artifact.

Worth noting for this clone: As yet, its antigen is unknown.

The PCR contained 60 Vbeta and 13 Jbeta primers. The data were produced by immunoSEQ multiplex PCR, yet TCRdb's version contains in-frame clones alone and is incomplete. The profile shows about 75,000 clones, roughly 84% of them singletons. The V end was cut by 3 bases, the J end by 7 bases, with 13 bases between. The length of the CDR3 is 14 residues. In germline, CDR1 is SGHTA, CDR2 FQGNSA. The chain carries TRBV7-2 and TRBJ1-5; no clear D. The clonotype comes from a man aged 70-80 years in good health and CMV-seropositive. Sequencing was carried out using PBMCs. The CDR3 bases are TGTGCCAGCAGCTTCCAGGTGGTAAAGCAGCCCCAGCATTTT. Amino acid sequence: CASSFQVVKQPQHF.